The present T cell receptor beta chain was sequenced within a study of cytomegalovirus exposure and HLA in healthy donors. The table lists this clone with a few counts. PCR involved 60 Vbeta and 13 Jbeta primers. The repertoire was sequenced with immunoSEQ multiplex PCR; TCRdb's copy has only in-frame clones and lacks some. The profile covers 97,000 or so clones, with roughly a tenth appearing a single time and around 5% taken by the ten largest. Unmatched junction bases numbered 3, after V lost 0 bases and J lost 2 bases. This CDR3 spans 16 amino acids. The germline V gene has CDR1 SGHRS and CDR2 YFSETQ.

The genes are TRBV5-1 and TRBJ2-2, with 8 bases matching TRBD1. What was sequenced was PBMCs. The receptor was isolated from a man aged 45 to 65 in good health and CMV-seropositive. The chain's CDR3 is CASSLAGQGNTGELFF. CDR3 bases: TGCGCCAGCAGCTTGGCCGGACAGGGCAACACCGGGGAGCTGTTTTTT.